These T cell receptor beta chains were read from a single sample in a study of T cell responses to AZD1222 COVID-19 vaccine. The table came from immunoSEQ multiplex PCR; TCRdb's copy has only in-frame clones and leaves some out. The sample has 120,000 to 150,000 clones; around nine tenths are singletons. The sample consisted of peripheral blood, taken 28 days after the second AZD1222 dose. The receptors were sampled from an adult who received the AZD1222 COVID-19 vaccine. Each CDR3 is given with its conserved first and last residue. Fields, in order: clone size, J gene, V gene, D gene, CDR3 DNA, CDR3 protein. A D gene is named only where the DNA matches it firmly. Some rows mark clone size as missing; the rest say once, few, many or name a class of expanded clone.

abundance: once
j_gene: TRBJ2-7
v_gene: TRBV10-3
d_gene: .
CDR3nt: TGTGCCATCAGCGGGGTCGGAGGTGCCGAGCAGTACTTC
CDR3aa: CAISGVGGAEQYF

abundance: .
j_gene: TRBJ1-5
v_gene: TRBV18
d_gene: TRBD1
CDR3nt: TGTGCCAGCTCACTGAACACCGGGACAGGGGGCCTTGGGGGTCAGCCCCAGCATTTT
CDR3aa: CASSLNTGTGGLGGQPQHF

abundance: .
j_gene: TRBJ2-7
v_gene: TRBV5-6
d_gene: .
CDR3nt: TGTGCCAGCAGCTTGGGGGCAGGGAGTCTCTACGAGCAGTACTTC
CDR3aa: CASSLGAGSLYEQYF

abundance: .
j_gene: TRBJ2-3
v_gene: TRBV7-3
d_gene: .
CDR3nt: TGTGCCAGCAGCTTACTCGCGACTACCGGATTGACAGATACGCAGTATTTT
CDR3aa: CASSLLATTGLTDTQYF

abundance: .
j_gene: TRBJ1-1
v_gene: TRBV5-5
d_gene: .
CDR3nt: TGTGCCAGCAGCTTCGGGACTGAAGCTTTCTTT
CDR3aa: CASSFGTEAFF

abundance: .
j_gene: TRBJ2-1
v_gene: TRBV7-2
d_gene: TRBD2
CDR3nt: TGTGCCAGCAGCTTCGGACTAGCAAACAATGAGCAGTTCTTC
CDR3aa: CASSFGLANNEQFF

abundance: .
j_gene: TRBJ2-4
v_gene: TRBV12-3/TRBV12-4
d_gene: .
CDR3nt: TGTGCCAGCAGTTTTATGGGTAGAAACATTCAGTACTTC
CDR3aa: CASSFMGRNIQYF

abundance: .
j_gene: TRBJ2-1
v_gene: TRBV29-1
d_gene: TRBD2
CDR3nt: TGCAGCGTGGGGGAACTAGCGGGGTTCAGTGATGAGCAGTTCTTC
CDR3aa: CSVGELAGFSDEQFF

abundance: few
j_gene: TRBJ1-2
v_gene: TRBV6-5
d_gene: TRBD1
CDR3nt: TGTGCCAGCAGTCTATTACAGGGGAACTATGGCTACACCTTC
CDR3aa: CASSLLQGNYGYTF

abundance: .
j_gene: TRBJ1-2
v_gene: TRBV6-6
d_gene: .
CDR3nt: TGTGCCAGCAGTTACTCGATGGCGAATGGCTACACCTTC
CDR3aa: CASSYSMANGYTF

abundance: .
j_gene: TRBJ2-1
v_gene: TRBV11-2
d_gene: .
CDR3nt: TGTGCCAGCAGCTTAGTAGGGACCACAGCCGAGCAGTTCTTC
CDR3aa: CASSLVGTTAEQFF

abundance: .
j_gene: TRBJ1-1
v_gene: TRBV30
d_gene: .
CDR3nt: TGTGCCTGGAACCTGCGGACGAACACTGAAGCTTTCTTT
CDR3aa: CAWNLRTNTEAFF

abundance: .
j_gene: TRBJ2-1
v_gene: TRBV11-2
d_gene: TRBD2
CDR3nt: TGTGCCAGCAGCTCCCCCGCGAGCGGGAGCTACTCCTACAATGAGCAGTTCTTC
CDR3aa: CASSSPASGSYSYNEQFF

abundance: .
j_gene: TRBJ2-3
v_gene: TRBV6-5
d_gene: .
CDR3nt: TGTGCCAGCAGTCACGCCTATACGCAGTATTTT
CDR3aa: CASSHAYTQYF

abundance: .
j_gene: TRBJ1-1
v_gene: TRBV6-5
d_gene: .
CDR3nt: TGTGCCAGCAGTTACGGGGGGACGACTGAAGCTTTCTTT
CDR3aa: CASSYGGTTEAFF

abundance: .
j_gene: TRBJ2-7
v_gene: TRBV6-2/TRBV6-3
d_gene: .
CDR3nt: TGTGCCAGCAGTTTAACAAGCCTCGTCGACGAGCAGTACTTC
CDR3aa: CASSLTSLVDEQYF

abundance: .
j_gene: TRBJ1-2
v_gene: TRBV10-3
d_gene: .
CDR3nt: TGTGCCATCAGTGGTGTCGGCAGGGAGAATGAGGGCTACACCTTC
CDR3aa: CAISGVGRENEGYTF

abundance: .
j_gene: TRBJ2-3
v_gene: TRBV28
d_gene: TRBD1
CDR3nt: TGTGCCAGCAGTTTAGGGGACAGGCTGGATACGCAGTATTTT
CDR3aa: CASSLGDRLDTQYF

abundance: .
j_gene: TRBJ2-1
v_gene: TRBV7-2
d_gene: TRBD1
CDR3nt: TGTGCCAGCAGCTTAGTAGCCCACAGGGGGACCTACTGGGAGCAGTTCTTC
CDR3aa: CASSLVAHRGTYWEQFF

abundance: once
j_gene: TRBJ1-5
v_gene: TRBV4-1
d_gene: .
CDR3nt: TGCGCCAGCAGCCAAGATAAACGGCCCCAGCATTTT
CDR3aa: CASSQDKRPQHF

abundance: .
j_gene: TRBJ1-2
v_gene: TRBV5-1
d_gene: TRBD1
CDR3nt: TGCGCCAGCAGCTTGGCTCAGGGGGGCCCGTATGGCTACACCTTC
CDR3aa: CASSLAQGGPYGYTF

abundance: .
j_gene: TRBJ2-3
v_gene: TRBV28
d_gene: TRBD2
CDR3nt: TGTGCCACCAGGGAGGGCGGGAGTGCAGATACGCAGTATTTT
CDR3aa: CATREGGSADTQYF

abundance: once
j_gene: TRBJ2-2
v_gene: TRBV9
d_gene: TRBD1
CDR3nt: TGTGCCAGCAGGGGACAGGGGAACACCGGGGAGCTGTTTTTT
CDR3aa: CASRGQGNTGELFF

abundance: .
j_gene: TRBJ2-5
v_gene: TRBV7-2
d_gene: .
CDR3nt: TGTGCCAGCAGCTTAGACCGCTCGTGGGAGACCCAGTACTTC
CDR3aa: CASSLDRSWETQYF

abundance: .
j_gene: TRBJ1-2
v_gene: TRBV18
d_gene: TRBD1
CDR3nt: TGTGCCAGCTCACCTAACACAGGGGGACAATCCTATGGCTACACCTTC
CDR3aa: CASSPNTGGQSYGYTF

abundance: .
j_gene: TRBJ2-7
v_gene: TRBV19
d_gene: .
CDR3nt: TGTGCCAGTAGGGTGAAGTTGGGCTCCTACGAGCAGTACTTC
CDR3aa: CASRVKLGSYEQYF

abundance: .
j_gene: TRBJ1-1
v_gene: TRBV28
d_gene: .
CDR3nt: TGTGCCAGCAGTCCACTAACGGCCCCTGAAGCTTTCTTT
CDR3aa: CASSPLTAPEAFF

abundance: .
j_gene: TRBJ2-1
v_gene: TRBV7-6
d_gene: TRBD2
CDR3nt: TGTGCCAGCAGCTTACAACTAGCGGGATGGTCTACCTACAATGAGCAGTTCTTC
CDR3aa: CASSLQLAGWSTYNEQFF

abundance: .
j_gene: TRBJ1-6
v_gene: TRBV4-3
d_gene: .
CDR3nt: TGCGCCAGCAGCCAGGAGCTCGGGCCGATTATAGCAAATTCACCCCTCCACTTT
CDR3aa: CASSQELGPIIANSPLHF

abundance: .
j_gene: TRBJ2-1
v_gene: TRBV11-2
d_gene: .
CDR3nt: TGTGCCAGCAGCCATTATCAGGGAAACCGCTACAATGAGCAGTTCTTC
CDR3aa: CASSHYQGNRYNEQFF

abundance: .
j_gene: TRBJ1-5
v_gene: TRBV19
d_gene: TRBD1
CDR3nt: TGTGCCAGTAGTGTTCCAGGGGGAAGGTCCCATCAGCCCCAGCATTTT
CDR3aa: CASSVPGGRSHQPQHF

abundance: once
j_gene: TRBJ1-2
v_gene: TRBV27
d_gene: TRBD1
CDR3nt: TGTGCCAGCAGTCAGTACCCCGGGACAGACTATGGCTACACCTTC
CDR3aa: CASSQYPGTDYGYTF

abundance: .
j_gene: TRBJ2-6
v_gene: TRBV28
d_gene: TRBD1
CDR3nt: TGTGCCAGCAGTTTGCGGACAGGGGCAGGATCTGGGGCCAACGTCCTGACTTTC
CDR3aa: CASSLRTGAGSGANVLTF

abundance: few
j_gene: TRBJ1-4
v_gene: TRBV7-8
d_gene: TRBD1
CDR3nt: TGTGCCAGCAGCTCCCGACAGGGCGGGTCAGGTCTGAATGAAAAACTGTTTTTT
CDR3aa: CASSSRQGGSGLNEKLFF

abundance: once
j_gene: TRBJ1-1
v_gene: TRBV30
d_gene: TRBD1
CDR3nt: TGTGCCTGGAGGTCGGGACAGGGGACGAACACTGAAGCTTTCTTT
CDR3aa: CAWRSGQGTNTEAFF

abundance: .
j_gene: TRBJ1-6
v_gene: TRBV19
d_gene: TRBD1
CDR3nt: TGTGCCAGTAGTAGGGGACAGCGCTCCTATAATTCACCCCTCCACTTT
CDR3aa: CASSRGQRSYNSPLHF

abundance: .
j_gene: TRBJ1-1
v_gene: TRBV4-3
d_gene: .
CDR3nt: TGCGCCAGCAGCCTCCGGGAGGCCACTGAAGCTTTCTTT
CDR3aa: CASSLREATEAFF